Below, 3 T cell receptor beta chains from the same sample are listed, as sequenced in a study of T cells in Graves' hyperthyroidism and ophthalmopathy. RNA transcripts were the template for amplifying TCR beta CDR3 regions. When the TCR CDR3 underwent first-round RT-PCR, the HTBI primer set was used. TCRdb re-derived calls from the multiplex PCR reads in MiXCR, one entry per CDR3 protein. The table has more than 650,000 distinct CDR3 sequences, approximately 15% seen once. Specimen: blood. Receptors were obtained from a young woman with Graves' hyperthyroidism.

A remark on this clonotype: Just one base apart from a much larger clone, this may be a read error. This likely comes from a read error, as the CDR3 has no conserved phenylalanine or tryptophan at its end. This chain joins TRBV20-1 and TRBJ2-3, with D tentatively TRBD2 (8 bases). The V and J ends lost 3 bases and 2 bases respectively, with 24 bases between them. The germline CDR1 and CDR2 sequences are DFQATT and SNEGSKA (reference sequence). CDR3 size: 18 residues. This CDR3 reads CSASGGLARGGNTDTQYL. Here the CDR3 DNA reads TGCAGTGCTAGTGGCGGACTAGCCAGGGGGGGAAACACAGATACGCAGTATCTT.

This clonotype was seen repeatedly, ten times or more. This chain uses TRBV6-1 with TRBJ1-2; no clear D. V lost 10 bases and J lost 2, with 20 bases in between. Germline V lookup: CDR1 MNHNS, CDR2 SASEGT. CDR3 length equals 15 residues. CDR3 in amino acids: CAIVTSGFLNYGYTF. The DNA for the CDR3 is TGTGCCATCGTCACCTCAGGTTTCCTCAACTATGGCTACACCTTC.

This clonotype was detected ten times or more. The V gene is TRBV7-9, the J gene TRBJ1-1, with D perhaps matching TRBD1 (5 bases). Trimming took off 3 bases at V and 5 bases at J, with 13 bases between the two ends. The CDR3 is 14 amino acids. CDR1 and CDR2 (germline): SEHNR, FQNEAQ (reference sequence). This CDR3 reads CASSFGGGRTEAFF. Here the CDR3 DNA reads TGTGCCAGCAGCTTCGGGGGGGGTAGGACTGAAGCTTTCTTT.